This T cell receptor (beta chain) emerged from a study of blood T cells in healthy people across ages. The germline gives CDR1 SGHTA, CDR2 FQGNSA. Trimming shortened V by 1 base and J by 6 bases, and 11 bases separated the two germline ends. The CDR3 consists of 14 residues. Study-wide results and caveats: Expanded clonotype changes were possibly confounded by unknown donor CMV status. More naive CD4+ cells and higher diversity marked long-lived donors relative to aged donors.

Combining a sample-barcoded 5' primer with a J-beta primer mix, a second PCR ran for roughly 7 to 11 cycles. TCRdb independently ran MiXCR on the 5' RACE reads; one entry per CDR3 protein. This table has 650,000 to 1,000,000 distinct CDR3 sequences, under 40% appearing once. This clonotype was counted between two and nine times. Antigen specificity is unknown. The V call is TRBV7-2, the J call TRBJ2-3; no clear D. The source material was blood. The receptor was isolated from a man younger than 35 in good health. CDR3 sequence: CASSLEGYADTQYF. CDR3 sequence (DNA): TGTGCCAGCAGCTTAGAGGGATATGCGGATACGCAGTATTTT.